This TCR beta chain was sequenced for a study of technical replicates of blood from several donors. Germline V gives CDR1 SGHRS, CDR2 YFSETQ. The CDR3 sequence is 14 residues long. V lost 6 bases, J lost 5 bases, and 6 bases stayed unmatched. Using immunoSEQ multiplex PCR, the repertoire was profiled, and TCRdb retains in-frame clones only, with some absent. In the table there are around 100,000 clones, approximately 96% of which are singletons. The material sequenced was T cells isolated from PBMCs. This chain joins TRBV5-1 and TRBJ2-3; 10 bases map to TRBD1. The sequence was collected from a human donor in good health. The CDR3 DNA reads TGCGCCAGCATGACAGGGGGCGCGGAAGATACGCAGTATTTT. Its translation: CASMTGGAEDTQYF. Using reference TRBV5-1 and TRBJ2-3 for the parts outside the CDR3, the full variable domain is KAGVTQTPRYLIKTRGQQVTLSCSPISGHRSVSWYQQTPGQGLQFLFEYFSETQRNKGNFPGRFSGRQFSNSRSEMNVSTLELGDSALYLCASMTGGAEDTQYFGPGTRLTVL.